A single sample gave rise to the 15 T cell receptor beta chains below, sequenced in a study of blood T cell repertoires in COVID-19 (dated by TCRdb to 2020 to 2021). The library was produced with the immunoSEQ multiplex PCR assay. Imported from immuneACCESS, the table was reduced by TCRdb to in-frame sequences with V and J called. These copies leave out some clones; in studies compared against another copy, an unresolved V gene accounts for under half, and the cause of the remainder is not known. In all, the sample holds fewer than 70,000 clones, and 70% to 90% of those were seen once. Roughly 8.3% of the sample rests with the top ten. The sequenced material came from peripheral blood. Every receptor here comes from a woman between 65 and 79 years old with active COVID-19.

This clone was seen only a few times. The chain employs TRBV5-5 and TRBJ1-2, with D possibly matching TRBD1 (6 bases). Germline CDR1 is SGHKS and CDR2 is YYEKEE (reference sequence). The CDR3 sequence is 13 residues long. The V gene lost 0 bases and the J gene lost 5 bases, with 8 bases spanning the gap. In DNA, the CDR3 is TGTGCCAGCAGCTTGGCAACAGGGTATGGCTACACCTTC. Translation gives CASSLATGYGYTF.

CDR3: CASSAEREGNNEQFF. The CDR3 region has the DNA TGTGCCAGCAGCGCCGAGCGGGAGGGGAACAATGAGCAGTTCTTC. V gene TRBV2 combines with J gene TRBJ2-1, with TRBD2 matching 10 bases. The CDR3 consists of 15 residues. Germline trimming cut 6 bases from V and 5 bases from J; bases unmatched to any gene: 7. Looked up from germline, CDR1 is SNHLY and CDR2 is FYNNEI.

The chain couples TRBV7-9 to TRBJ2-5; D gene ambiguous. The V end lost 1 base, the J end lost 1 base, and 7 bases lay between the germline ends. CDR1 SEHNR and CDR2 FQNEAQ come from the germline V gene (reference sequence). CDR3 length: 14 residues. This CDR3 reads CASSLVHFQETQYF. CDR3 nucleotides: TGTGCCAGCAGCTTAGTTCACTTCCAAGAGACCCAGTACTTC.

The rearrangement links TRBV27 to TRBJ2-4, with TRBD1 as a possible D gene (5 bases). This CDR3 has 13 residues. V lost 3 bases to trimming and J lost 9 bases, with 12 bases between them. Germline V CDR1 and CDR2: MNHEY, SMNVEV (reference sequence). Here the CDR3 reads CASSLTVNVIQYF. The CDR3 nucleotides read TGTGCCAGCAGTTTGACAGTGAATGTCATTCAGTACTTC.

J is TRBJ2-7 and V is TRBV9; weak D call: TRBD2 (6 bases). The V end was cut by 2 bases, the J end by 3 bases, with 15 bases between. Germline V gene lookup returns CDR1 SGDLS and CDR2 YYNGEE. The CDR3 contains 15 residues. In DNA, the CDR3 is TGTGCCAGCAGCGTTGGGTTGGAGGGAATCTACGAGCAGTACTTC. Protein sequence: CASSVGLEGIYEQYF.

This sequence joins TRBV11-3 and TRBJ2-3, with TRBD2 matching 12 bases. This CDR3 has 15 residues. Germline V gene lookup returns CDR1 SGHNT and CDR2 YENEEA. V trimming: 4 bases; J trimming: 8 bases; junction bases outside the gene matches: 7. CDR3 region: CASSSSLAGGPTQYF. CDR3 DNA: TGTGCCAGCAGCTCATCTCTAGCGGGAGGGCCTACGCAGTATTTT.

The V call is TRBV30, the J call TRBJ2-1; the D is unclear. This CDR3 contains 14 residues. Trimming pared 1 base from V and 7 bases from J, leaving 14 bases between. Germline CDR1 and CDR2: GTSNPN and SVGIG (reference sequence). CDR3 DNA: TGTGCCTGGAGTGAAAAATGGCAGCGAAATGAGCAGTTCTTC. Protein sequence: CAWSEKWQRNEQFF. Drawing the rest from reference TRBV30 and TRBJ2-1, the complete variable domain is SQTIHQWPATLVQPVGSPLSLECTVEGTSNPNLYWYRQAAGRGLQLLFYSVGIGQISSEVPQNLSASRPQDRQFILSSKKLLLSDSGFYLCAWSEKWQRNEQFFGPGTRLTVL.

This clone was detected only a few times. The chain uses TRBV9 and TRBJ2-7, with 10 bases identical to TRBD1. Losses at the gene ends were 4 bases for V and 2 bases for J; bases not matched to a gene: 3. In germline, CDR1 is SGDLS, CDR2 YYNGEE. The CDR3 totals 14 residues. The CDR3 region has the DNA TGTGCCAGCAGCCCAGGGACAGGGGCCTACGAGCAGTACTTC. It is translated as CASSPGTGAYEQYF.

The chain joins TRBV27 to TRBJ2-7; TRBD1 matches 9 bases. Germline-derived CDR1 and CDR2 are MNHEY and SMNVEV (reference sequence). The CDR3 loop spans 15 amino acids. J lost 7 bases, V lost 4 bases, and 11 bases had no gene match. CDR3 sequence reads: CASSYPGQGLGEQYF. CDR3 coding DNA: TGTGCCAGCAGTTACCCTGGACAGGGGCTTGGGGAGCAGTACTTC.

The rearrangement links TRBV5-1 to TRBJ2-2; D is perhaps TRBD2 (6 bases). Trimming removed 4 bases at V and 0 bases at J, with 13 bases between. The CDR3 totals 16 residues. The germline V gene encodes CDR1 SGHRS and CDR2 YFSETQ. DNA for the CDR3: TGCGCCAGCAGCACGGGGACTGAGTCGAACACCGGGGAGCTGTTTTTT. Translating gives CASSTGTESNTGELFF.

V is TRBV14 and J is TRBJ2-1; D is possibly TRBD1 (6 bases). Trimming removed 0 bases from V and 3 bases from J, with 12 bases in between. The length of the CDR3 is 16 residues. CDR1 is SGHDN and CDR2 is FVKESK in the germline V gene. CDR3 sequence (DNA): TGTGCCAGCAGCCAAGATGCAGGGGCCTTCTACAATGAGCAGTTCTTC. It encodes CASSQDAGAFYNEQFF. Looking up the rest from reference TRBV14 and TRBJ2-1 gives the full variable domain: EAGVTQFPSHSVIEKGQTVTLRCDPISGHDNLYWYRRVMGKEIKFLLHFVKESKQDESGMPNNRFLAERTGGTYSTLKVQPAELEDSGVYFCASSQDAGAFYNEQFFGPGTRLTVL.

The rearrangement uses TRBV7-6 and TRBJ2-2, with 12 bases that match TRBD2. The germline gives CDR1 SGHVS, CDR2 FNYEAQ. The trim removed 7 bases at V and 3 bases at J, leaving 3 bases unmatched. This CDR3 spans 15 amino acids. The CDR3 protein is CASTPSGRDTGELFF. DNA for the CDR3: TGTGCCAGCACCCCTAGCGGGAGGGACACCGGGGAGCTGTTTTTT.

For this clone: The junction departs from germline at one end; a sequencing error may be responsible. The chain couples TRBV7-7 to TRBJ2-7; 14 bases fit TRBD2. The CDR3 has 14 amino acids. The germline V gene has CDR1 SSHAT and CDR2 FNYEAQ (reference sequence). CDR3 in amino acids: CASSLGLAGGEQYF. CDR3 bases: TGTGCTAGCAGCCTCGGACTAGCGGGAGGCGAGCAGTACTTC.

Turning to this clone: The junction departs from the called germline gene at one end, perhaps through a read error. The chain is built from TRBV7-9 and TRBJ2-7; 7 bases line up with TRBD2. CDR1 SEHNR and CDR2 FQNEAQ come from the germline V gene (reference sequence). There are 13 residues in the CDR3. The CDR3 DNA follows: TGTGCCAGCAGCTTTAGGGAGGGCTACGAGCAGTGCTTC. Its translation is CASSFREGYEQCF.

The rearrangement links TRBV28 to TRBJ1-2, with 8 positions matching TRBD1. Germline V gives CDR1 MDHEN, CDR2 SYDVKM. This CDR3 has 16 amino acids. The V segment lost 2 bases and the J segment 5 bases; nucleotides outside the gene matches: 10. CDR3 DNA: TGTGCCAGCAGTTTAGGGGGACAGGCGGGTTCATATGGCTACACCTTC. As protein: CASSLGGQAGSYGYTF.